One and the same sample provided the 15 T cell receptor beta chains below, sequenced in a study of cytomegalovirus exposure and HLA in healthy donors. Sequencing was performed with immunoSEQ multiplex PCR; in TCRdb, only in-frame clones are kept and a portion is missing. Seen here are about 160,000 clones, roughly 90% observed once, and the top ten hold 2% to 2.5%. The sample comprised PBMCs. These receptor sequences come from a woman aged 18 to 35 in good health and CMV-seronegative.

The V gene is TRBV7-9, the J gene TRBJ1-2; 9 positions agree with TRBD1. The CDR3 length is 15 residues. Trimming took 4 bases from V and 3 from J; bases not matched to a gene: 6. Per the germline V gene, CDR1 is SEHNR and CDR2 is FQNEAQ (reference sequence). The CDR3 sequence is CASSSWTGEDYGYTF. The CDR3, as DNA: TGTGCCAGCAGCTCCTGGACAGGGGAGGACTATGGCTACACCTTC.

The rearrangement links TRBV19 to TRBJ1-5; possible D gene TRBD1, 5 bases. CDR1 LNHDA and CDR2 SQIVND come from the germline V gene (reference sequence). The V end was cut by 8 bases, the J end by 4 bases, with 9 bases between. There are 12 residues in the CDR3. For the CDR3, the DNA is TGTGCCAGTGGGGCAGGGAATCAGCCCCAGCATTTT. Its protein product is CASGAGNQPQHF.

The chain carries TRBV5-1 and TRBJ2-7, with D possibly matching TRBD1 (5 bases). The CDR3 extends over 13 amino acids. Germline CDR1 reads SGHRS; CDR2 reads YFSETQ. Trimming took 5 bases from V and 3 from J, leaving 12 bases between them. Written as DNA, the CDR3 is TGCGCCAGCAGTAGCCAAGGGGTCTACGAGCAGTACTTC. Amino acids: CASSSQGVYEQYF.

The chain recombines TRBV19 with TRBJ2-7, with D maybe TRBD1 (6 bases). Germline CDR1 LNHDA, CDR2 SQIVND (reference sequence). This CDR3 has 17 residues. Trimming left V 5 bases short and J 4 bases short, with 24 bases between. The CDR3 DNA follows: TGTGCCAGTAGTCCCTCACTAGGGGGTTTCGTGAAGTACGAGCAGTACTTC. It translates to CASSPSLGGFVKYEQYF. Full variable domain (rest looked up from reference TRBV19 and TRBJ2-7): DGGITQSPKYLFRKEGQNVTLSCEQNLNHDAMYWYRQDPGQGLRLIYYSQIVNDFQKGDIAEGYSVSREKKESFPLTVTSAQKNPTAFYLCASSPSLGGFVKYEQYFGPGTRLTVT.

CDR3 residues: CASSSPWGQGPNYGYTF. In nucleotides, the CDR3 is TGCGCCAGCAGCTCCCCTTGGGGACAGGGACCAAACTATGGCTACACCTTC. This chain joins TRBV5-1 and TRBJ1-2, with 9 bases fitting TRBD1. The CDR3 spans 17 residues. Trimming at V came to 3 bases and at J to 2 bases, leaving 11 bases not matched to a gene. From germline, CDR1 is SGHRS and CDR2 YFSETQ.

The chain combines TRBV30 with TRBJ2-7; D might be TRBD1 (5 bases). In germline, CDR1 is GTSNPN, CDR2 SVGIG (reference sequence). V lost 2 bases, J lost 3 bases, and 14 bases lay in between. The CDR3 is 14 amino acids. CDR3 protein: CAWSWGGGDYEQYF. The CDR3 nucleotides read TGTGCCTGGAGTTGGGGCGGCGGAGACTACGAGCAGTACTTC.

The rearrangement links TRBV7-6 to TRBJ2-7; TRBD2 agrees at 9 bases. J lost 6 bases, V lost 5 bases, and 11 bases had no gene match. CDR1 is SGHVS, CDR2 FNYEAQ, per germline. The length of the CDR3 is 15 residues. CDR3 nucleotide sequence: TGTGCCAGCAGCGGACTGGGACTAGCTATAGGCGAGCAGTACTTC. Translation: CASSGLGLAIGEQYF.

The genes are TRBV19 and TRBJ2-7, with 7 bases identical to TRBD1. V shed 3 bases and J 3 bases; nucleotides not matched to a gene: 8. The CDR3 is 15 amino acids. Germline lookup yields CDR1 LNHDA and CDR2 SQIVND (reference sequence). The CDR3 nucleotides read TGTGCCAGTAGTATTACGAGACAGGGATACTACGAGCAGTACTTC. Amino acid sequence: CASSITRQGYYEQYF. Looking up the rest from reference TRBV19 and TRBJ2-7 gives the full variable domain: DGGITQSPKYLFRKEGQNVTLSCEQNLNHDAMYWYRQDPGQGLRLIYYSQIVNDFQKGDIAEGYSVSREKKESFPLTVTSAQKNPTAFYLCASSITRQGYYEQYFGPGTRLTVT.

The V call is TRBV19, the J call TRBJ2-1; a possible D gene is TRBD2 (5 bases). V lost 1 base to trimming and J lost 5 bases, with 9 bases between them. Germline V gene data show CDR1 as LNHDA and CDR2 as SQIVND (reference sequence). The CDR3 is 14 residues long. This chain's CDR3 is CASSIVPGNNEQFF. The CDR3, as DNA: TGTGCCAGTAGTATAGTTCCGGGGAACAATGAGCAGTTCTTC.

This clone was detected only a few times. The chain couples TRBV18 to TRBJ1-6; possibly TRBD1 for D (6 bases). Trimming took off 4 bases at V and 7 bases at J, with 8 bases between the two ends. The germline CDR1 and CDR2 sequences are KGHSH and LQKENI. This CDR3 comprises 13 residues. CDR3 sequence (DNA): TGTGCCAGCTCACGAGACAGGAATTCACCCCTCCACTTT. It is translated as CASSRDRNSPLHF.

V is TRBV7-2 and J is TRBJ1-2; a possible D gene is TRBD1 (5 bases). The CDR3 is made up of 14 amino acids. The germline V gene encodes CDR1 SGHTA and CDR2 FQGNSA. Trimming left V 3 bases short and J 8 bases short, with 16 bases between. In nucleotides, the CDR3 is TGTGCCAGCAGCTTGGACGGGGGATATAGAGGCTACACCTTC. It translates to CASSLDGGYRGYTF. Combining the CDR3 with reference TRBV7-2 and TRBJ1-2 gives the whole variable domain GAGVSQSPSNKVTEKGKDVELRCDPISGHTALYWYRQSLGQGLEFLIYFQGNSAPDKSGLPSDRFSAERTGGSVSTLTIQRTQQEDSAVYLCASSLDGGYRGYTFGSGTRLTVV.

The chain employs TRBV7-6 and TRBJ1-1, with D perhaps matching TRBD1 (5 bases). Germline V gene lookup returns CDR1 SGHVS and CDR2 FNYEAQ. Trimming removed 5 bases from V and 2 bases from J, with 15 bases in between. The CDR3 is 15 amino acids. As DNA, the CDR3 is TGTGCCAGCAGCCGTAACACAGGTTTTAACACTGAAGCTTTCTTT. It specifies CASSRNTGFNTEAFF. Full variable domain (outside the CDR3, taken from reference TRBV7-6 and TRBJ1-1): GAGVSQSPRYKVTKRGQDVALRCDPISGHVSLYWYRQALGQGPEFLTYFNYEAQQDKSGLPNDRFSAERPEGSISTLTIQRTEQRDSAMYRCASSRNTGFNTEAFFGQGTRLTVV.

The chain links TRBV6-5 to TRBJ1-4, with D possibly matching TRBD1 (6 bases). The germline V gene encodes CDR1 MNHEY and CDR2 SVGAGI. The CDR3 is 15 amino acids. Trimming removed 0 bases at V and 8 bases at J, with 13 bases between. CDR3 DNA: TGTGCCAGCAGTTACTCTACAGGGATGTGGGAAAAACTGTTTTTT. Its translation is CASSYSTGMWEKLFF.

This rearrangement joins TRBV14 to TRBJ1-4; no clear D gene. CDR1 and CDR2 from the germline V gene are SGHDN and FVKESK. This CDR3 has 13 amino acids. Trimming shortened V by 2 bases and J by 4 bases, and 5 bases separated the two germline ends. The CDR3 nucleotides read TGTGCCAGCAGCCAACAGGTTAATGAAAAACTGTTTTTT. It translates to CASSQQVNEKLFF.

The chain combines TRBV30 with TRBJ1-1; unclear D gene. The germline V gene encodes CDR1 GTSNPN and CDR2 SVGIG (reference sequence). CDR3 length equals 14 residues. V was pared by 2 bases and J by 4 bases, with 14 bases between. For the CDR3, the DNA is TGTGCCTGGAGTACTAATATCAGAATCACTGAAGCTTTCTTT. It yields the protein CAWSTNIRITEAFF.